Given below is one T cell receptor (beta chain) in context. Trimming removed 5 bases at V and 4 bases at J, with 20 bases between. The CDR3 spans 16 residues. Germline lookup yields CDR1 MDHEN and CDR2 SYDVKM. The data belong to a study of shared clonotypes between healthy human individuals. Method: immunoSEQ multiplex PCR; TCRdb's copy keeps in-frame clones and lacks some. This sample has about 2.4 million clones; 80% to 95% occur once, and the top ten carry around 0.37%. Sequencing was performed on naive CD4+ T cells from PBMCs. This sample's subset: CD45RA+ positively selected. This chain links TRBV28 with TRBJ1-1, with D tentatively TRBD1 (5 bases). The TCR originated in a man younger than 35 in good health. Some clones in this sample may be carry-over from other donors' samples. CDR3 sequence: CASSLWSQGKGTEAFF. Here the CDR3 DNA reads TGTGCCAGCAGTCTTTGGTCGCAGGGTAAGGGCACTGAAGCTTTCTTT.